This T cell receptor (beta chain) is drawn from a study of cytomegalovirus exposure and HLA in healthy donors. A note on this clone: Its target is not known. The same CDR3 also results from other DNA sequences found in this sample.

Findings and caveats of the study: Upon later analysis, HLA-associated TCR beta chains proved more clonally expanded than other, equally common chains. A later analysis revealed that TCR association rates differed between HLA loci, peaking at DRB1 and bottoming out at HLA-C. In terms of immune exposure information, only CMV serostatus was available. Productive rates of about 87% or about 30% were seen for most TCR beta V segments in an earlier analysis.

The PCR employed 60 Vbeta primers together with 13 Jbeta primers. This table comes from immunoSEQ multiplex PCR, and its TCRdb copy is limited to in-frame clones, with some not included. Its listing shows roughly 73,000 clones. The CDR3 sequence is 15 residues long. Germline-derived CDR1 and CDR2 are SGHAT and FQNNGV. The germline V and J ends were trimmed by 1 base and 4 bases, with 13 bases remaining between them. J is TRBJ1-2 and V is TRBV11-2; tentative D call: TRBD1 (6 bases). The clonotype comes from a man in his fifties in good health and CMV-seropositive. Sequenced sample: PBMCs. This chain's CDR3 is CASSLGGGPGYGYTF. The CDR3 coding sequence is TGTGCCAGCAGCTTAGGGGGGGGGCCTGGCTATGGCTACACCTTC.